A selection of T cell receptor beta chains follows, all from one sample in a study of beta chain features in type 1 diabetes. Some clones are missing from TCRdb's copy, which holds only in-frame ones; the method was immunoSEQ multiplex PCR. The table shows more than 300,000 clones, with 8% occurring only once. Sequenced: central memory CD4+ T cells from blood. Receptor source: a woman aged 18 to 35 in good health. The CDR3 runs from the conserved cysteine through the conserved F or W. Fields, in order: CDR3 DNA, CDR3 protein, D gene, V gene, J gene, clone size. D genes are given only for firm matches. Expanded clones get a size class; other rows say once, few or many, or leave the size out.

TGTGCCAGTAGTATTAGGCCAATGGATGGCTACACCTTC,CASSIRPMDGYTF,NA,TRBV19,TRBJ1-2,few
TGTGCCAGCAGATTCCCGGGACCCGGATACTACGAGCAGTACTTC,CASRFPGPGYYEQYF,NA,TRBV2,TRBJ2-7,many
TGTGCCAGCAGTGTCGAGGCGGCCTACGAGCAGTACTTC,CASSVEAAYEQYF,NA,TRBV2,TRBJ2-7,few
TGTGCCAGCAGCCCCCGAAGGACTAGCGGGAGTATGAATGAGCAGTTCTTC,CASSPRRTSGSMNEQFF,TRBD2,TRBV9,TRBJ2-1,NA
TGTGCCAGCAGCTCGACAGGGGAGGCGGAAAAACTGTTTTTT,CASSSTGEAEKLFF,TRBD1,TRBV5-6,TRBJ1-4,NA
TGTGCCATCAGTGTGGACACAGATACGCAGTATTTT,CAISVDTDTQYF,NA,TRBV10-3,TRBJ2-3,many
TGTGCCATCAGGACAGTCGCAACCTACGAGCAGTACTTC,CAIRTVATYEQYF,NA,TRBV10-3,TRBJ2-7,few
TGTGCCAGCAGTGGGGAGAGGGTTAGCAATCAGCCCCAGCATTTT,CASSGERVSNQPQHF,NA,TRBV6-1,TRBJ1-5,few
TGTGCCAGCAGTGCGGACTCTGGCTACAATGAGCAGTTCTTC,CASSADSGYNEQFF,NA,TRBV25-1,TRBJ2-1,few
TGCAGTGCCACGGTAGGGGAGACCCAGTACTTC,CSATVGETQYF,NA,TRBV20-1,TRBJ2-5,NA
TGTGCCAGCAGTCCAAGGACGCGATATGGCTACACCTTC,CASSPRTRYGYTF,NA,TRBV27,TRBJ1-2,many
TGTGCCATCAGGGGGACTAGCACCCATGAGCAGTTCTTC,CAIRGTSTHEQFF,TRBD2,TRBV10-3,TRBJ2-1,many
TGTGCCAGCAGCGACGGAGGGACTACCTACAATGAGCAGTTCTTC,CASSDGGTTYNEQFF,TRBD2,TRBV9,TRBJ2-1,NA
TGCGCCAGCAGACCGGGACAGATGACATATGGCTACACCTTC,CASRPGQMTYGYTF,TRBD1,TRBV5-1,TRBJ1-2,few
TGCGCCAGCAGCCAAGATCTGATCGTGGGGGAGCAGTACTTC,CASSQDLIVGEQYF,NA,TRBV4-3,TRBJ2-7,few
TGTGCCAGCAGCTCCCACCCCTACAATGAGCAGTTCTTC,CASSSHPYNEQFF,NA,TRBV7-2,TRBJ2-1,few
TGTGCCAGCAGCTTACGTGCCACAGGGACCTACGAGCAGTACTTC,CASSLRATGTYEQYF,NA,TRBV7-2,TRBJ2-7,NA
TGTGCCAGCGGAGCTTATCAGCCCCAGCATTTT,CASGAYQPQHF,NA,TRBV28,TRBJ1-5,few